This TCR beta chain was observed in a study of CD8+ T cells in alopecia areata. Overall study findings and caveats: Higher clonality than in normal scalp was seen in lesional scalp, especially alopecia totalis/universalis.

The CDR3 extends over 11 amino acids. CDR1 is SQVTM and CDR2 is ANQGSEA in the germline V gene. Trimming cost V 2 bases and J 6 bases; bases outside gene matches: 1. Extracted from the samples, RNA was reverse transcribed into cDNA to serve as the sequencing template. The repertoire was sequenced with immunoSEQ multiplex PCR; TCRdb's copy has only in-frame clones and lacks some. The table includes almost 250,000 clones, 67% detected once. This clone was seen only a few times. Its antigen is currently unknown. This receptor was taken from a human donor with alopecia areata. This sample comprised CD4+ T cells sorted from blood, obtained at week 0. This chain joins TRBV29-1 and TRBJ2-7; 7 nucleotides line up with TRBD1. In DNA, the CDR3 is TGCAGCGTTGAAACAGGGGTCGAGCAGTACTTC. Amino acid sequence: CSVETGVEQYF.